A selection of T cell receptor beta chains follows, all from one sample in a study of technical replicates of blood from a few donors. TCRdb's copy holds only in-frame clones and misses some; the assay was immunoSEQ multiplex PCR. Counted here are roughly 80,000 clones, 94% occurring once; the ten biggest clones make up 0.39%. Sequences were obtained from T cells isolated from PBMCs. The receptor set was obtained from a human donor in good health. Each CDR3 is given with its conserved first and last residue. Each record gives: V gene, J gene, CDR3 length, clone size, D gene, CDR3 DNA, CDR3 protein. The D gene is left open where the match is weak. Expanded clones are given a class, and other clones once, few, many or no size at all.

V gene: TRBV10-3
J gene: TRBJ2-1
CDR3 length: 13
clone size: once
D gene: TRBD2
CDR3 DNA: TGTGCCATCACAGCGGGGGTCCAGGAAGAGCAGTTCTTC
CDR3 protein: CAITAGVQEEQFF

V gene: TRBV5-1
J gene: TRBJ1-1
CDR3 length: 13
clone size: .
D gene: .
CDR3 DNA: TGCGCCAGCAGCCCCAGGGAGAACACTGAAGCTTTCTTT
CDR3 protein: CASSPRENTEAFF

V gene: TRBV27
J gene: TRBJ2-2
CDR3 length: 14
clone size: .
D gene: TRBD1
CDR3 DNA: TGTGCCAGCAGCCGCCGACAGGGCTCCGGGGAGCTGTTTTTT
CDR3 protein: CASSRRQGSGELFF

V gene: TRBV12-1
J gene: TRBJ2-4
CDR3 length: 20
clone size: once
D gene: .
CDR3 DNA: TGTGCCAGCAGCTTTGCTTGTGCTAGCGGGAATAGGGGTAGCAAAAACATTCAGTACTTC
CDR3 protein: CASSFACASGNRGSKNIQYF

V gene: TRBV7-9
J gene: TRBJ1-3
CDR3 length: 14
clone size: .
D gene: .
CDR3 DNA: TGTGCCAGCAGCCCCCAGGACTTGATGGTGACCATATATTTT
CDR3 protein: CASSPQDLMVTIYF

V gene: TRBV6-6
J gene: TRBJ1-1
CDR3 length: 15
clone size: .
D gene: TRBD1
CDR3 DNA: TGTGCCAGCAGCACTGACAGGGAAGTGAACACTGAAGCTTTCTTT
CDR3 protein: CASSTDREVNTEAFF

V gene: TRBV5-6
J gene: TRBJ2-7
CDR3 length: 15
clone size: .
D gene: .
CDR3 DNA: TGTGCCAGCAGCTTTTTAGGGACTCAGCTTTACGAGCAGTACTTC
CDR3 protein: CASSFLGTQLYEQYF

V gene: TRBV30
J gene: TRBJ1-1
CDR3 length: 13
clone size: .
D gene: .
CDR3 DNA: TGTGCCTGGAGTGTAGGAGGTGGCACTGAAGCTTTCTTT
CDR3 protein: CAWSVGGGTEAFF

V gene: TRBV9
J gene: TRBJ2-2
CDR3 length: 16
clone size: .
D gene: TRBD2
CDR3 DNA: TGTGCCAGCAGCGTAGAGGAAGCGGGAGAAACCGGGGAGCTGTTTTTT
CDR3 protein: CASSVEEAGETGELFF

V gene: TRBV5-1
J gene: TRBJ2-3
CDR3 length: 15
clone size: .
D gene: TRBD1
CDR3 DNA: TGCGCCAGCAGCAGACAGGGATGGATCACAGATACGCAGTATTTT
CDR3 protein: CASSRQGWITDTQYF

V gene: TRBV9
J gene: TRBJ1-2
CDR3 length: 15
clone size: .
D gene: TRBD1
CDR3 DNA: TGTGCCAGCGGGGGAAACAGGGGTGACTTCTATGGCTACACCTTC
CDR3 protein: CASGGNRGDFYGYTF

V gene: TRBV11-2
J gene: TRBJ2-7
CDR3 length: 14
clone size: .
D gene: TRBD2
CDR3 DNA: TGTGCCAGCAGCTTTACTAGCGGCTCCTACGAGCAGTACTTC
CDR3 protein: CASSFTSGSYEQYF

V gene: TRBV6-5
J gene: TRBJ1-1
CDR3 length: 14
clone size: .
D gene: TRBD1
CDR3 DNA: TGTGCCAGCAGTTACTCCGAGGGGGCCGCCGGAGCTTTCTTT
CDR3 protein: CASSYSEGAAGAFF

V gene: TRBV5-1
J gene: TRBJ2-4
CDR3 length: 13
clone size: .
D gene: .
CDR3 DNA: TGCGCCAGCAGCTTGGTAGCCGGGGGCATTCAGTACTTC
CDR3 protein: CASSLVAGGIQYF

V gene: TRBV10-3
J gene: TRBJ2-3
CDR3 length: 12
clone size: .
D gene: .
CDR3 DNA: TGTGCCATCAGTGCTAGCACAGATACGCAGTATTTT
CDR3 protein: CAISASTDTQYF

V gene: TRBV27
J gene: TRBJ1-2
CDR3 length: 13
clone size: .
D gene: .
CDR3 DNA: TGTGCCAGCAGTTTTCAGGGGACCTATGGCTACACCTTC
CDR3 protein: CASSFQGTYGYTF

V gene: TRBV4-3
J gene: TRBJ1-4
CDR3 length: 13
clone size: .
D gene: .
CDR3 DNA: TGCGCCAGCAGCCAAGTTCACGGGGAAAAACTGTTTTTT
CDR3 protein: CASSQVHGEKLFF